This TCR beta chain was sequenced in a study of immune evolution from preneoplasia to lung adenocarcinoma. Study-level findings and limits: Later-stage lesions appeared to have more T cells, more diversity, less clonality. From normal lung to invasive adenocarcinoma, top clone frequencies appeared to decrease.

Resections took place in Japan or China from about 2014 to 2017. Each case's diagnosis was confirmed by two pathologists on H&E. The ends lost 5 bases at V and 4 bases at J; junction bases unmatched: 4. Looked up from germline, CDR1 is SGHTA and CDR2 is FQGNSA. This CDR3 contains 14 residues. Details on this clone: Its specificity is unknown.

Measured with immunoSEQ multiplex PCR; TCRdb has only the in-frame clones, and not every one. Of 5,000 to 6,500 clones listed, around 74% are singletons. The TCR comes from a donor at least 70 years old with lung adenocarcinoma. The V and J genes are TRBV7-2 and TRBJ2-5, with 10 bases aligning to TRBD1. The specimen sequenced was FFPE adjacent normal lung tissue. The CDR3 nucleotides are TGTGCCAGCAGCCCCGACAGGGGGCGAGAGACCCAGTACTTC. Protein sequence: CASSPDRGRETQYF.